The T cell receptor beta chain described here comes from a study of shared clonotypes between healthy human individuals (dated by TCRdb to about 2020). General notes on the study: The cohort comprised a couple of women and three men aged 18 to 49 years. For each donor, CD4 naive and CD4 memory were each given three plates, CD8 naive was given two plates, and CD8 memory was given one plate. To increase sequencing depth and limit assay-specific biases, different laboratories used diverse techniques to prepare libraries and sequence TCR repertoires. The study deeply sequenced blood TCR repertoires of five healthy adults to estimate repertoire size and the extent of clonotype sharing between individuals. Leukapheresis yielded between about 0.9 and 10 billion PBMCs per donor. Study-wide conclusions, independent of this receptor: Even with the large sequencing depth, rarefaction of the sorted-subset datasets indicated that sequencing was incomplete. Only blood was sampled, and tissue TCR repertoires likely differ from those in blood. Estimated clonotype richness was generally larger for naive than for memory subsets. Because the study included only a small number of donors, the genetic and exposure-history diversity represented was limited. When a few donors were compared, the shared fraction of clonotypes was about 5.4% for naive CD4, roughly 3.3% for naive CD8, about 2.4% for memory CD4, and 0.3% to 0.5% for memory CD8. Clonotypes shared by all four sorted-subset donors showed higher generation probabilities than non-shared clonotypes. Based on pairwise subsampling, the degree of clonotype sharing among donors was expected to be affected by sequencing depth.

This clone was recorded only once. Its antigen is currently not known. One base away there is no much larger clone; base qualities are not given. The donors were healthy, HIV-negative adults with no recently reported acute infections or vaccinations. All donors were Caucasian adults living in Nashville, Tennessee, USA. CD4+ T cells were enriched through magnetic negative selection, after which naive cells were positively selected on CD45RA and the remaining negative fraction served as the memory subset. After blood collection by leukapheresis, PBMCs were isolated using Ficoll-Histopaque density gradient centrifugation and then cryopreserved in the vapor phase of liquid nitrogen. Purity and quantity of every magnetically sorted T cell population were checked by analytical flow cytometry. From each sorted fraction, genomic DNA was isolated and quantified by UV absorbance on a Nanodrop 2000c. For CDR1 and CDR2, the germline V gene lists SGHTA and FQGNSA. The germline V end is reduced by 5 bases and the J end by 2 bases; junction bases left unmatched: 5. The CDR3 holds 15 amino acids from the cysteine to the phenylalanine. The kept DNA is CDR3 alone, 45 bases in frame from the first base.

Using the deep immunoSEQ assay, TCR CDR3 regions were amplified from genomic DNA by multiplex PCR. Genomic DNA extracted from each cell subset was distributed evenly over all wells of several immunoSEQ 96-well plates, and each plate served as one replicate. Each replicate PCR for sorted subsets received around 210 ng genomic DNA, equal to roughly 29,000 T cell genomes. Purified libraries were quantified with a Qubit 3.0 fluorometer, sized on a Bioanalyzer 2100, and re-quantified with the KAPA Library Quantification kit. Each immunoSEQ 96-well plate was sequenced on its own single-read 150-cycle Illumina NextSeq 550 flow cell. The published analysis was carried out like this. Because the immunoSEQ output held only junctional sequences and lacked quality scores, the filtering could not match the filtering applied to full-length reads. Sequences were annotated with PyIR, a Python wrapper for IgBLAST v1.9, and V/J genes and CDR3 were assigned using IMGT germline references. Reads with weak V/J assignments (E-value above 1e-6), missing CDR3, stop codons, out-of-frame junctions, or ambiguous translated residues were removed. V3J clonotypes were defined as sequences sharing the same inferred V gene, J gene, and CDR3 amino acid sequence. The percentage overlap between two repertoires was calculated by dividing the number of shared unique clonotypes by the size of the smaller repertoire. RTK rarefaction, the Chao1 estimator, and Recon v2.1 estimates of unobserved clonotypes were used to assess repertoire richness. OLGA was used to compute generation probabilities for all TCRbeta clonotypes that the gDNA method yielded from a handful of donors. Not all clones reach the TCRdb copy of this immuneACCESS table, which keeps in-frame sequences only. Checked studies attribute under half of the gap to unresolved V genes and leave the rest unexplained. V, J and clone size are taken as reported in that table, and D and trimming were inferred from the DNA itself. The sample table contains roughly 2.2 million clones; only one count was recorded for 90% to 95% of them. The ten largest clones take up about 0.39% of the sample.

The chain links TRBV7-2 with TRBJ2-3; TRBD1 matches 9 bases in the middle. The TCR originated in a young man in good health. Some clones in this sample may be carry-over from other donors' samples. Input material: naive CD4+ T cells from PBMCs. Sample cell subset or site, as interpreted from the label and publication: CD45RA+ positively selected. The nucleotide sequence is TGTGCCAGCAGCCGGGACAGGGCGGTCACAGATACGCAGTATTTT. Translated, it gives CASSRDRAVTDTQYF.